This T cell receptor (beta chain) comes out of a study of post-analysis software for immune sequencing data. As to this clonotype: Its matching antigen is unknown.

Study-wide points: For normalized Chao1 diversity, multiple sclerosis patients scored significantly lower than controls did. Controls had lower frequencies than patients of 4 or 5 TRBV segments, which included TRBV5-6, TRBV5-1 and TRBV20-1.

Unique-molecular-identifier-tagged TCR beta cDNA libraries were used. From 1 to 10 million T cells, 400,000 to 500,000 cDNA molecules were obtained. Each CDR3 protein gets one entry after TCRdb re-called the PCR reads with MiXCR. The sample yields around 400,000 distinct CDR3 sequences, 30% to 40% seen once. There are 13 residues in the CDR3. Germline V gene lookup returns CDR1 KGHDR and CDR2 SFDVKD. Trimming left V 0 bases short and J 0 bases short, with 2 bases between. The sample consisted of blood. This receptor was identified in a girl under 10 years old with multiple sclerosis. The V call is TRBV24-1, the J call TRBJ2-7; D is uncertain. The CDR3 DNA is TGTGCCACCAGTGATTTGGACTCCTACGAGCAGTACTTC. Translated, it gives CATSDLDSYEQYF.